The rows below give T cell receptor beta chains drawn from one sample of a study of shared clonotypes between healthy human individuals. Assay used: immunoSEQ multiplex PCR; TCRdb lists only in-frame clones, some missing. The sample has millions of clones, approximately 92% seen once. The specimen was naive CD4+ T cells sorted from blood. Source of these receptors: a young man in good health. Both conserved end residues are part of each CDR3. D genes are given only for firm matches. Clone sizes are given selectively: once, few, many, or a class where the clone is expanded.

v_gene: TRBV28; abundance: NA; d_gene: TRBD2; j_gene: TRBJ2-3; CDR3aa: CASSLSGLVMGTQYF
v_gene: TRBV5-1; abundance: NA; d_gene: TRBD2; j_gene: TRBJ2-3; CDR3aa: CASSLSGDPGGTQYF
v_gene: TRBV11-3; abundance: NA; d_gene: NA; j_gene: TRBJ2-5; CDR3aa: CASSDLQETQYF
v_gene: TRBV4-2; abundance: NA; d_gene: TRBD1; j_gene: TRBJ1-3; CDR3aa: CASSQLGQGNQISGNTIYF
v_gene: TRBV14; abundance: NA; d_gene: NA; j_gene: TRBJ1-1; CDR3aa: CASNPGGADTEAFF
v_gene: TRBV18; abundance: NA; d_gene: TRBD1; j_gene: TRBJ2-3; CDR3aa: CASSAGTGTTDTQYF
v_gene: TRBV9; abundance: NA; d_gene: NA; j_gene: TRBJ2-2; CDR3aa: CASSVVPQNTGELFF
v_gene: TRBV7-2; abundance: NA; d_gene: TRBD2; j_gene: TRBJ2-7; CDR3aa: CASSLFGGDPYEQYF
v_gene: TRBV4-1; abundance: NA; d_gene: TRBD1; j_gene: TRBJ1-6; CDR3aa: CASSQEGAGGSPLHF
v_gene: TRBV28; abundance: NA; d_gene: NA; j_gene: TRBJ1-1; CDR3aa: CASSPRGAGNTEAFF
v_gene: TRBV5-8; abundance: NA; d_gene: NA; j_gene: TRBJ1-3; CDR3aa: CASSSHVKSSGNTIYF
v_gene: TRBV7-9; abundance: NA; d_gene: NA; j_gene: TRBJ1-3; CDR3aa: CASSGNTIYF
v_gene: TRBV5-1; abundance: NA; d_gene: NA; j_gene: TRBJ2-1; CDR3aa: CASSLGPENEQFF
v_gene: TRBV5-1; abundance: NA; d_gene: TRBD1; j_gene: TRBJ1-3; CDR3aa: CASSLMGQSGNTIYF
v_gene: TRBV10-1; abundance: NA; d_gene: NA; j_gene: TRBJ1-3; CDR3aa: CASSSQGGNTIYF
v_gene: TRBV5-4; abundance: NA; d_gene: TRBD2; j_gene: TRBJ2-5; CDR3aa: CASTRGEVQETQYF
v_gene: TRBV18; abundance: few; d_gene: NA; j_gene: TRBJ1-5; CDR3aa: CASSPTFGQPQHF
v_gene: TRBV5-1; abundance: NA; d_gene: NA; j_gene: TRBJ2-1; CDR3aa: CASSPRGEGVHEQFF
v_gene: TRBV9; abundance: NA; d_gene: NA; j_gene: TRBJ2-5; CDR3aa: CASSVTGQETQYF
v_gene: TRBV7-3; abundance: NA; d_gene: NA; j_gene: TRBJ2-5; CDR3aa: CASSLGSREETQYF
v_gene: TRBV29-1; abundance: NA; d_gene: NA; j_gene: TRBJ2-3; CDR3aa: CSVEVGQVPDTQYF